Included here is one T cell receptor (beta chain) sequence, with context. The data stem from a study of Ad26.COV2.S vaccination and SARS-CoV-2 variants. Assay: immunoSEQ multiplex PCR; the TCRdb copy retains only in-frame clones and omits some. Of about half a million clones in the sample, 80% to 90% were seen once. This CDR3 has 14 amino acids. Per germline, CDR1 SGHAT and CDR2 FQDESV (reference sequence). V was trimmed by 5 bases and J by 5 bases, leaving 12 bases between them. Treatment: 15 to 20 received Ad26.COV2.S at low or high dose, single or two shots; five or six received placebo; per-sample allocation not given. All samples were drawn on day 63, counting from the first vaccine or placebo injection.

V and J are TRBV11-1 and TRBJ2-2; possibly TRBD1 for D (5 bases). The starting material was peripheral blood, obtained in a trial of Ad26.COV2.S vaccine versus placebo. The source is a person between 18 and 59 years old who received the Ad26.COV2.S COVID-19 vaccine or a placebo. CDR3 amino acids: CASSPIRETGELFF. In DNA, the CDR3 is TGTGCCAGCAGCCCGATCAGGGAAACCGGGGAGCTGTTTTTT. The whole variable domain, filled in from reference TRBV11-1 and TRBJ2-2, reads EAEVAQSPRYKITEKSQAVAFWCDPISGHATLYWYRQILGQGPELLVQFQDESVVDDSQLPKDRFSAERLKGVDSTLKIQPAELGDSAMYLCASSPIRETGELFFGEGSRLTVL.